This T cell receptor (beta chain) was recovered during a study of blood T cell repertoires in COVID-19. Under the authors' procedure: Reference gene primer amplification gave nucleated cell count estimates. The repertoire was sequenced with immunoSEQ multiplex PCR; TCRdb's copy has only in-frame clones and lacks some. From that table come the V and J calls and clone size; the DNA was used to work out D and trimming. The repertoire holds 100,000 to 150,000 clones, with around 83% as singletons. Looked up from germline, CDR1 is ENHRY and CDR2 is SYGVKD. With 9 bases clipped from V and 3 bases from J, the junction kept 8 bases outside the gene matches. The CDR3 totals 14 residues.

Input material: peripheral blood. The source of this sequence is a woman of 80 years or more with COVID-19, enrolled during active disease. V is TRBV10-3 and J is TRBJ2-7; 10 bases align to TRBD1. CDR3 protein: CAITAGQGRYEQYF. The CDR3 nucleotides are TGTGCCATTACCGCGGGACAGGGGCGCTACGAGCAGTACTTC.